A selection of T cell receptor beta chains follows, all from one sample in a study of cytomegalovirus exposure and HLA in healthy donors. Assay: immunoSEQ multiplex PCR; the TCRdb copy retains only in-frame clones and omits some. The sample records about 160,000 clones, 80% being singletons. The specimen sequenced was PBMCs. Every receptor here comes from a man aged 25 to 45 in good health and CMV-seronegative. The CDR3 runs from the conserved cysteine through the conserved F or W. D genes are given only for firm matches. The listing skips clone size in some rows; elsewhere it reads once, few, many or a size class.

D gene: NA
V gene: TRBV30
J gene: TRBJ1-2
CDR3 length: 13
clone size: once
CDR3 protein: CAWSVNVARGYTF
CDR3 DNA: TGTGCCTGGAGTGTTAATGTGGCGAGGGGCTACACCTTC

D gene: NA
V gene: TRBV29-1
J gene: TRBJ2-3
CDR3 length: 16
clone size: NA
CDR3 protein: CSVGRTGTTGTDTQYF
CDR3 DNA: TGCAGCGTCGGACGTACAGGGACTACCGGCACAGATACGCAGTATTTT

D gene: NA
V gene: TRBV28
J gene: TRBJ1-1
CDR3 length: 14
clone size: NA
CDR3 protein: CASSLWSVTVEAFF
CDR3 DNA: TGTGCCAGCAGTTTATGGTCCGTTACGGTTGAAGCTTTCTTT

D gene: NA
V gene: TRBV6-5
J gene: TRBJ1-1
CDR3 length: 16
clone size: NA
CDR3 protein: CASSYSNVGSNTEAFF
CDR3 DNA: TGTGCCAGCAGTTACTCGAATGTGGGCTCGAACACTGAAGCTTTCTTT

D gene: TRBD1
V gene: TRBV9
J gene: TRBJ1-1
CDR3 length: 19
clone size: NA
CDR3 protein: CASSVATTGEGGRYTEAFF
CDR3 DNA: TGTGCCAGCAGCGTAGCTACGACAGGGGAAGGGGGGAGGTACACTGAAGCTTTCTTT

D gene: NA
V gene: TRBV10-3
J gene: TRBJ2-7
CDR3 length: 13
clone size: NA
CDR3 protein: CAIRVDSSYEQYF
CDR3 DNA: TGTGCCATCAGGGTGGACAGCTCCTACGAGCAGTACTTC

D gene: TRBD2
V gene: TRBV30
J gene: TRBJ2-1
CDR3 length: 14
clone size: NA
CDR3 protein: CAWTSGGDYNEQFF
CDR3 DNA: TGTGCCTGGACTAGCGGGGGGGATTACAATGAGCAGTTCTTC

D gene: TRBD1
V gene: TRBV5-1
J gene: TRBJ2-3
CDR3 length: 17
clone size: NA
CDR3 protein: CASSPRDRGSGTDTQYF
CDR3 DNA: TGCGCCAGCAGCCCGAGGGACAGGGGGTCGGGCACAGATACGCAGTATTTT

D gene: TRBD2
V gene: TRBV2
J gene: TRBJ2-1
CDR3 length: 14
clone size: NA
CDR3 protein: CASSGTSGNNEQFF
CDR3 DNA: TGTGCCAGCAGTGGGACTAGCGGGAACAATGAGCAGTTCTTC

D gene: NA
V gene: TRBV30
J gene: TRBJ2-2
CDR3 length: 14
clone size: NA
CDR3 protein: CAWRLTANTGELFF
CDR3 DNA: TGTGCCTGGAGGTTGACAGCGAACACCGGGGAGCTGTTTTTT

D gene: NA
V gene: TRBV28
J gene: TRBJ1-5
CDR3 length: 15
clone size: NA
CDR3 protein: CASSSPRGSNQPQHF
CDR3 DNA: TGTGCCAGCAGTTCCCCCAGGGGCAGCAATCAGCCCCAGCATTTT

D gene: NA
V gene: TRBV11-2
J gene: TRBJ1-4
CDR3 length: 15
clone size: NA
CDR3 protein: CASSLEVQGNEKLFF
CDR3 DNA: TGTGCCAGCAGCTTAGAGGTACAGGGTAATGAAAAACTGTTTTTT

D gene: TRBD2
V gene: TRBV7-2
J gene: TRBJ2-7
CDR3 length: 15
clone size: once
CDR3 protein: CASSPGRELPYEQYF
CDR3 DNA: TGTGCCAGCAGCCCCGGGCGGGAGCTCCCCTACGAGCAGTACTTC

D gene: NA
V gene: TRBV9
J gene: TRBJ2-3
CDR3 length: 14
clone size: NA
CDR3 protein: CASSVDTSVDTQYF
CDR3 DNA: TGTGCCAGCAGCGTAGATACTAGTGTTGATACGCAGTATTTT

D gene: NA
V gene: TRBV7-2
J gene: TRBJ1-2
CDR3 length: 12
clone size: NA
CDR3 protein: CASSLMSYGYTF
CDR3 DNA: TGTGCCAGCAGCTTGATGAGCTATGGCTACACCTTC

D gene: TRBD2
V gene: TRBV4-1
J gene: TRBJ2-5
CDR3 length: 16
clone size: NA
CDR3 protein: CASSQGRSAGGETQYF
CDR3 DNA: TGCGCCAGCAGCCAAGGGAGGTCGGCGGGAGGGGAGACCCAGTACTTC

D gene: NA
V gene: TRBV9
J gene: TRBJ1-5
CDR3 length: 16
clone size: NA
CDR3 protein: CASSVGPTGGNQPQHF
CDR3 DNA: TGTGCCAGCAGCGTAGGCCCTACAGGAGGCAATCAGCCCCAGCATTTT

D gene: TRBD1
V gene: TRBV2
J gene: TRBJ2-5
CDR3 length: 13
clone size: NA
CDR3 protein: CASSGTEQETQYF
CDR3 DNA: TGTGCCAGCTCGGGGACAGAACAAGAGACCCAGTACTTC

D gene: NA
V gene: TRBV7-8
J gene: TRBJ1-2
CDR3 length: 12
clone size: NA
CDR3 protein: CASSAANYGYTF
CDR3 DNA: TGTGCCAGCAGCGCAGCGAACTATGGCTACACCTTC

D gene: NA
V gene: TRBV4-2
J gene: TRBJ1-1
CDR3 length: 16
clone size: NA
CDR3 protein: CASSQDKGEGLTEAFF
CDR3 DNA: TGTGCCAGCAGCCAAGATAAGGGGGAGGGGCTCACTGAAGCTTTCTTT

D gene: NA
V gene: TRBV15
J gene: TRBJ2-7
CDR3 length: 16
clone size: NA
CDR3 protein: CATSRDPGGRGHEQYF
CDR3 DNA: TGTGCCACCAGCAGAGATCCTGGGGGCAGGGGCCACGAGCAGTACTTC

D gene: TRBD1
V gene: TRBV2
J gene: TRBJ2-4
CDR3 length: 22
clone size: NA
CDR3 protein: CASSEAPPPGQLNSRGKNIQYF
CDR3 DNA: TGTGCCAGCAGTGAAGCCCCTCCCCCGGGACAGTTGAATTCCAGGGGTAAAAACATTCAGTACTTC

D gene: TRBD1
V gene: TRBV7-2
J gene: TRBJ1-2
CDR3 length: 15
clone size: few
CDR3 protein: CASSFKGQGLNGYTF
CDR3 DNA: TGTGCCAGCAGCTTCAAGGGACAGGGGCTAAATGGCTACACCTTC

D gene: TRBD1
V gene: TRBV6-4
J gene: TRBJ1-6
CDR3 length: 14
clone size: NA
CDR3 protein: CASSELQGGSPLHF
CDR3 DNA: TGTGCCAGCAGTGAGTTGCAGGGGGGTTCACCCCTCCACTTT

D gene: NA
V gene: TRBV7-9
J gene: TRBJ1-3
CDR3 length: 15
clone size: once
CDR3 protein: CASSPDGLLGNTIYF
CDR3 DNA: TGTGCCAGCAGTCCAGACGGACTTCTAGGAAACACCATATATTTT

D gene: TRBD2
V gene: TRBV7-3
J gene: TRBJ2-1
CDR3 length: 15
clone size: NA
CDR3 protein: CASSQTSGTYNEQFF
CDR3 DNA: TGTGCCAGCAGCCAGACTAGCGGGACCTACAATGAGCAGTTCTTC

D gene: TRBD2
V gene: TRBV7-6
J gene: TRBJ2-3
CDR3 length: 15
clone size: NA
CDR3 protein: CASSLSGGRTDTQYF
CDR3 DNA: TGTGCCAGCAGCTTAAGCGGGGGACGCACAGATACGCAGTATTTT

D gene: TRBD2
V gene: TRBV27
J gene: TRBJ2-7
CDR3 length: 15
clone size: NA
CDR3 protein: CASTRGGQALHEQYF
CDR3 DNA: TGTGCCAGCACCCGGGGGGGGCAAGCTCTCCACGAGCAGTACTTC

D gene: NA
V gene: TRBV19
J gene: TRBJ2-7
CDR3 length: 12
clone size: NA
CDR3 protein: CASSTLVGEQYF
CDR3 DNA: TGTGCCAGTAGCACCCTTGTCGGTGAGCAGTACTTC

D gene: NA
V gene: TRBV6-1
J gene: TRBJ2-1
CDR3 length: 13
clone size: few
CDR3 protein: CASSPTGYNEQFF
CDR3 DNA: TGTGCCAGCAGTCCGACGGGCTACAATGAGCAGTTCTTC

D gene: NA
V gene: TRBV19
J gene: TRBJ2-5
CDR3 length: 16
clone size: NA
CDR3 protein: CATSDYGGPPLGTQYF
CDR3 DNA: TGTGCCACCTCGGATTATGGCGGGCCCCCTCTGGGGACCCAGTACTTC

D gene: TRBD2
V gene: TRBV4-2
J gene: TRBJ2-3
CDR3 length: 18
clone size: NA
CDR3 protein: CASSQEGGAGEFSDTQYF
CDR3 DNA: TGTGCCAGCAGCCAAGAAGGCGGAGCGGGAGAATTCTCAGATACGCAGTATTTT

D gene: TRBD2
V gene: TRBV6-5
J gene: TRBJ2-7
CDR3 length: 14
clone size: NA
CDR3 protein: CASSSLAGDYEQYF
CDR3 DNA: TGTGCCAGCAGTTCTCTAGCGGGGGACTACGAGCAGTACTTC

D gene: TRBD2
V gene: TRBV10-3
J gene: TRBJ2-1
CDR3 length: 16
clone size: NA
CDR3 protein: CAISEAGGSSYNEQFF
CDR3 DNA: TGTGCCATTAGTGAGGCGGGCGGGAGCTCCTACAATGAGCAGTTCTTC

D gene: TRBD2
V gene: TRBV5-1
J gene: TRBJ2-1
CDR3 length: 15
clone size: NA
CDR3 protein: CASSLGPAGINEQFF
CDR3 DNA: TGCGCCAGCAGCTTGGGGCCAGCGGGAATTAATGAGCAGTTCTTC

D gene: TRBD1
V gene: TRBV10-3
J gene: TRBJ2-2
CDR3 length: 15
clone size: NA
CDR3 protein: CAISAGDRATGELFF
CDR3 DNA: TGTGCCATCAGTGCAGGAGACAGGGCCACCGGGGAGCTGTTTTTT

D gene: NA
V gene: TRBV28
J gene: TRBJ2-7
CDR3 length: 15
clone size: NA
CDR3 protein: CASSLFGKRSYEQYF
CDR3 DNA: TGTGCCAGCAGTTTATTCGGCAAGCGGTCGTACGAGCAGTACTTC

D gene: NA
V gene: TRBV28
J gene: TRBJ2-7
CDR3 length: 14
clone size: NA
CDR3 protein: CASSLLGEVDEQYF
CDR3 DNA: TGTGCCAGCAGTTTATTAGGGGAAGTCGACGAGCAGTACTTC

D gene: TRBD2
V gene: TRBV7-9
J gene: TRBJ2-3
CDR3 length: 16
clone size: NA
CDR3 protein: CASSLALAGGADTQYF
CDR3 DNA: TGTGCCAGCAGCTTAGCCTTAGCGGGAGGGGCAGATACGCAGTATTTT

D gene: TRBD1
V gene: TRBV19
J gene: TRBJ2-2
CDR3 length: 16
clone size: NA
CDR3 protein: CASSLYPGQGPGELFF
CDR3 DNA: TGTGCCAGTAGTTTATATCCGGGACAGGGCCCCGGGGAGCTGTTTTTT

D gene: TRBD2
V gene: TRBV6-1
J gene: TRBJ2-3
CDR3 length: 16
clone size: NA
CDR3 protein: CASSEGPSGFTDTQYF
CDR3 DNA: TGTGCCAGCAGTGAAGGCCCTAGCGGATTCACAGATACGCAGTATTTT

D gene: TRBD2
V gene: TRBV30
J gene: TRBJ2-1
CDR3 length: 16
clone size: once
CDR3 protein: CAWRDEGGRRYNEQFF
CDR3 DNA: TGTGCCTGGAGGGACGAGGGAGGGAGGCGATACAATGAGCAGTTCTTC

D gene: NA
V gene: TRBV11-2
J gene: TRBJ2-7
CDR3 length: 14
clone size: NA
CDR3 protein: CASSLHQGSYEQYF
CDR3 DNA: TGTGCCAGCAGCTTACATCAGGGGAGCTACGAGCAGTACTTC

D gene: NA
V gene: TRBV7-8
J gene: TRBJ1-5
CDR3 length: 16
clone size: NA
CDR3 protein: CASSFTGTPPQQPQHF
CDR3 DNA: TGTGCCAGCAGCTTCACCGGGACACCCCCCCAGCAGCCCCAGCATTTT